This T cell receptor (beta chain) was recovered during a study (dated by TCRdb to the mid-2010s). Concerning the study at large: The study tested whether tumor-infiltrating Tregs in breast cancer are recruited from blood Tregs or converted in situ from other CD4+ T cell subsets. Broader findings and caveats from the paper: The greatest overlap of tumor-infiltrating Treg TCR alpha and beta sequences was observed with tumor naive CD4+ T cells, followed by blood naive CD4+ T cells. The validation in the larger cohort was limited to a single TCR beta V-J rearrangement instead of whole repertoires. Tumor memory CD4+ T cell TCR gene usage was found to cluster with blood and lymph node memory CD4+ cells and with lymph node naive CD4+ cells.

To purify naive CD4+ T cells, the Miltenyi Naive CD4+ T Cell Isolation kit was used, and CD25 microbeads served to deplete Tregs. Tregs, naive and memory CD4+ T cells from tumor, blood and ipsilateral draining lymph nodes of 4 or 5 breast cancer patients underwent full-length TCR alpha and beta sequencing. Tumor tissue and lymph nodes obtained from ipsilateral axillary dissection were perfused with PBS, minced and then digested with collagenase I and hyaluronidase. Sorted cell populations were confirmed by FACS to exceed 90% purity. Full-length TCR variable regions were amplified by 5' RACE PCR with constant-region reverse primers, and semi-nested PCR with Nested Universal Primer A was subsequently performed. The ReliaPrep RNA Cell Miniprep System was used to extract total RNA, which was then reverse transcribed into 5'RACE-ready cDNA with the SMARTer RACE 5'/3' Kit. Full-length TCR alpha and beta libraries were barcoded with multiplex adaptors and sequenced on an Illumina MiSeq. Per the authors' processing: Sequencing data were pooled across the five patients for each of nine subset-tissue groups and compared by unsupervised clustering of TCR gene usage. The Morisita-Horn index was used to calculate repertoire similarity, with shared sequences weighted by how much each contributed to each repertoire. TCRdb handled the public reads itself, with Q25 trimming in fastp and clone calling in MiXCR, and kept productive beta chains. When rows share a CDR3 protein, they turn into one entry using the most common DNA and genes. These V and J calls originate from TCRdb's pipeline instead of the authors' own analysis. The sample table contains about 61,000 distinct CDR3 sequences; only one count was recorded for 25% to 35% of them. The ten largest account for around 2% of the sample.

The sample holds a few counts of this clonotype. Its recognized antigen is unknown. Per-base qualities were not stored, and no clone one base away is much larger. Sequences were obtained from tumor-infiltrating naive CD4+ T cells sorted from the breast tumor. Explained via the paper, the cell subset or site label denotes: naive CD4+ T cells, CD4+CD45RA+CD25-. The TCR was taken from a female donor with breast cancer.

CDR3 region: CASSLSGQGLAKNIQYF. The DNA is as follows: TGTGCCAGCAGCTTATCCGGACAGGGATTAGCCAAAAACATTCAGTACTTC. The chain couples TRBV7-3 to TRBJ2-4; the central 8 bases match TRBD1. Reading from cysteine to phenylalanine, the CDR3 counts 17 amino acids. The only DNA kept is the CDR3, 51 bases in frame from the first base. The germline V gene encodes CDR1 SGHTA and CDR2 FQGTGA. Trimmed from V: 2 bases; trimmed from J: 0 bases; junction bases lacking a gene match: 6.